The 18 T cell receptor beta chains in this list originate from one sample, sequenced in a study of cytomegalovirus exposure and HLA in healthy donors. Profiling relied on immunoSEQ multiplex PCR, and the TCRdb table lists in-frame clones only, not all of them. The data show around 70,000 clones, 85% to 95% seen once. Sequencing input: PBMCs. The receptors derive from a man aged 18 to 35 in good health and CMV-seropositive.

The rearrangement links TRBV28 to TRBJ2-1, with D possibly being TRBD2 (5 bases). This CDR3 spans 15 amino acids. V lost 6 bases and J 5 bases, leaving 17 bases between the germline ends. Looked up from germline, CDR1 is MDHEN and CDR2 is SYDVKM. CDR3 protein: CASRSPGREHNEQFF. DNA of the CDR3: TGTGCCAGCAGATCTCCCGGAAGGGAGCACAATGAGCAGTTCTTC. Full variable domain (outside the CDR3, taken from reference TRBV28 and TRBJ2-1): DVKVTQSSRYLVKRTGEKVFLECVQDMDHENMFWYRQDPGLGLRLIYFSYDVKMKEKGDIPEGYSVSREKKERFSLILESASTNQTSMYLCASRSPGREHNEQFFGPGTRLTVL.

The genes are TRBV6-4 and TRBJ2-1, with 8 bases fitting TRBD2. Germline V gene data show CDR1 as MRHNA and CDR2 as SNTAGT. This CDR3 is built from 16 residues. The junction had 6 bases not matched to a gene; V was cut back by 5 bases and J by 0 bases. CDR3 sequence: CASSPILADSYNEQFF. The CDR3 bases are TGTGCCAGCAGTCCTATACTAGCGGACTCCTACAATGAGCAGTTCTTC.

The chain joins TRBV19 to TRBJ2-3, with D perhaps matching TRBD2 (5 bases). Looked up from germline, CDR1 is LNHDA and CDR2 is SQIVND (reference sequence). The CDR3 has 14 residues. The V and J ends lost 2 bases and 5 bases respectively, with 11 bases between them. The CDR3 nucleotides are TGTGCCAGTAGTATAAACGGGGTGGGAGATACGCAGTATTTT. Amino acid sequence: CASSINGVGDTQYF.

This clone was seen once. The V gene is TRBV28, the J gene TRBJ2-7, with D perhaps TRBD1 (5 bases). The CDR3 length is 11 residues. V was pared by 6 bases and J by 6 bases, with 9 bases between. Germline values: CDR1 MDHEN, CDR2 SYDVKM. CDR3 sequence (DNA): TGTGCCAGCAGCCGACAGACCGAGCAGTACTTC. Its protein product is CASSRQTEQYF.

V gene TRBV2 combines with J gene TRBJ1-4, with TRBD1 as a possible D gene (5 bases). The ends were cut back, 2 bases at V and 6 bases at J, with 10 bases in the middle. This CDR3 comprises 14 residues. Germline V gene data show CDR1 as SNHLY and CDR2 as FYNNEI. The CDR3 DNA reads TGTGCCAGCAGTGAACAGGGAGGGGATGAAAAACTGTTTTTT. It codes for CASSEQGGDEKLFF.

This rearrangement joins TRBV5-1 to TRBJ2-2, with D possibly being TRBD1 (6 bases). There are 16 residues in the CDR3. Per germline, CDR1 SGHRS and CDR2 YFSETQ. V lost 4 bases and J 2 bases, leaving 15 bases between the germline ends. CDR3 loop: CASSPEGVYNTGELFF. CDR3 bases: TGCGCCAGCAGCCCCGAGGGGGTCTACAACACCGGGGAGCTGTTTTTT.

The chain carries TRBV2 and TRBJ1-4; weak D call: TRBD1 (5 bases). There are 13 residues in the CDR3. V lost 6 bases to trimming and J lost 8 bases, with 13 bases between them. The germline gives CDR1 SNHLY, CDR2 FYNNEI. This chain's CDR3 is CASRQVQREKLFF. Written as DNA, the CDR3 is TGTGCCAGCAGACAGGTTCAGAGGGAAAAACTGTTTTTT.

The V call is TRBV5-1, the J call TRBJ1-1, with 7 bases matching TRBD1. The CDR3 sequence is 14 residues long. The germline V gene encodes CDR1 SGHRS and CDR2 YFSETQ. J gave up 4 bases and V 0 bases, and 3 bases lay outside the gene matches. CDR3 sequence reads: CASSLVSGGTEAFF. CDR3 DNA: TGCGCCAGCAGCTTGGTATCAGGGGGCACTGAAGCTTTCTTT. The whole variable domain, remainder taken from reference TRBV5-1 and TRBJ1-1, is KAGVTQTPRYLIKTRGQQVTLSCSPISGHRSVSWYQQTPGQGLQFLFEYFSETQRNKGNFPGRFSGRQFSNSRSEMNVSTLELGDSALYLCASSLVSGGTEAFFGQGTRLTVV.

The chain carries TRBV29-1 and TRBJ2-1; 7 bases map to TRBD2. The CDR3 runs to 15 residues. The germline gives CDR1 SQVTM, CDR2 ANQGSEA. With V trimmed by 6 bases and J by 1 base, 9 bases remained unmatched. CDR3 nucleotide sequence: TGCAGCGTCCCCGAAGCGGGACTGTCCTACAATGAGCAGTTCTTC. Residues: CSVPEAGLSYNEQFF.

Remarks on this clone: The same CDR3 also results from other DNA sequences found in this sample. This chain joins TRBV19 and TRBJ2-1, with 14 nucleotides matching TRBD2. The germline gives CDR1 LNHDA, CDR2 SQIVND (reference sequence). This CDR3 comprises 16 residues. V shed 3 bases and J 3 bases; nucleotides not matched to a gene: 1. In DNA form, the CDR3 reads TGTGCCAGTAGTATTGGGACTAGCGGGAGCTACAATGAGCAGTTCTTC. This gives the protein CASSIGTSGSYNEQFF.

The gene calls are TRBV4-1 and TRBJ1-4; D unresolved. Trimming pared 1 base from V and 9 bases from J, leaving 12 bases between. CDR1 is MGHRA, CDR2 YSYEKL, per germline. The length of the CDR3 is 14 residues. The CDR3 DNA is TGCGCCAGCAGCCAAGGGCCACCAGGCCAAAAACTGTTTTTT. This gives the protein CASSQGPPGQKLFF.

The chain combines TRBV6-5 with TRBJ2-7; perhaps TRBD2 as D (6 bases). This CDR3 is 14 amino acids long. In germline, CDR1 is MNHEY, CDR2 SVGAGI. V gave up 8 bases and J gave up 1 base, with 15 bases separating them. The CDR3 coding sequence is TGTGCCAGCCGGCGGGACGCAGTTTCCTACGAGCAGTACTTC. Translated, it gives CASRRDAVSYEQYF.

V is TRBV6-5 and J is TRBJ1-3; no definite D call. CDR3 length equals 13 residues. Germline-derived CDR1 and CDR2 are MNHEY and SVGAGI. Trimming took off 4 bases at V and 0 bases at J, with 4 bases between the two ends. The CDR3 region is CASSSPSGNTIYF. The CDR3 DNA is TGTGCCAGCAGTTCTCCCTCTGGAAACACCATATATTTT.

The chain joins TRBV27 to TRBJ2-6; 7 nucleotides agree with TRBD1. This CDR3 has 16 amino acids. Germline CDR1 and CDR2: MNHEY and SMNVEV (reference sequence). V lost 4 bases, J lost 1 base, and 4 bases stayed unmatched. The chain's CDR3 is CASSWGQISGANVLTF. CDR3 coding DNA: TGTGCCAGCAGTTGGGGACAGATTTCTGGGGCCAACGTCCTGACTTTC.

CDR3: CASISGQSSGNTIYF. The CDR3 DNA sequence: TGTGCCAGCATATCGGGACAGTCCTCTGGAAACACCATATATTTT. The chain employs TRBV6-1 and TRBJ1-3; 7 positions agree with TRBD1. The CDR3 has 15 amino acids. The V and J ends lost 7 bases and 0 bases, in that order; junction bases with no gene match: 6. Per the germline V gene, CDR1 is MNHNS and CDR2 is SASEGT.

V is TRBV29-1 and J is TRBJ2-1; a possible D gene is TRBD1 (5 bases). The V and J ends lost 6 bases and 4 bases respectively, with 13 bases between them. This CDR3 has 13 residues. The germline CDR1 and CDR2 sequences are SQVTM and ANQGSEA. The CDR3 DNA reads as TGCAGCGTCGATGGGGCGCCATACAATGAGCAGTTCTTC. Residues: CSVDGAPYNEQFF.

The chain has TRBV10-2 and TRBJ2-7; 13 bases fit TRBD2. Germline V gene lookup returns CDR1 WSHSY and CDR2 SAAADI. This CDR3 is 15 amino acids long. J gave up 2 bases and V 4 bases, and 2 bases lay outside the gene matches. The CDR3 sequence: CASSGTSGGAYEQYF. For the CDR3, the DNA is TGCGCCAGCAGTGGGACTAGCGGGGGAGCCTACGAGCAGTACTTC.

The chain uses TRBV18 and TRBJ1-1; no firm D call. Trimming removed 3 bases from V and 0 bases from J, with 11 bases in between. There are 15 residues in the CDR3. The germline CDR1 and CDR2 sequences are KGHSH and LQKENI. CDR3 amino acids: CASSPSRGLNTEAFF. The CDR3, as DNA: TGTGCCAGCTCACCGTCACGGGGTTTGAACACTGAAGCTTTCTTT.